This T cell receptor beta chain was captured by sequencing in a study of breast tumors, draining lymph nodes, adjacent tissues. The germline CDR1 and CDR2 sequences are MNHNY and SVGAGI (reference sequence). The CDR3 has 16 residues. Breast cancer patients provided tissue from their axillary draining lymph nodes. This clonotype was seen at least ten times. Mismatch with germline at one junction end may stem from a read error. TCRdb re-derived calls from the multiplex PCR reads in MiXCR, one entry per CDR3 protein. This sample carries over 100,000 distinct CDR3 sequences, 20% to 25% of them seen once, and the ten largest clones take around 2.6%.

The sequencing input was axillary lymph node tissue. This receptor was identified in a female donor with breast cancer. Some clones in this sample may be carry-over from other donors' samples. The J gene is TRBJ2-2, the V gene TRBV6-6, with TRBD1 matching 12 bases. CDR3 sequence reads: CASSGTGGGNTRELFF. CDR3 DNA: TGTGCCAGTTCCGGGACAGGGGGCGGGAACACCAGGGAGCTGTTTTTT.